The text below deals with one T cell receptor (beta chain). Its antigen is currently unknown. The data stem from a study of shared clonotypes between healthy human individuals. Sequencing was performed with immunoSEQ multiplex PCR; in TCRdb, only in-frame clones are kept and a portion is missing. The table shows some 2,000,000 clones, with roughly 95% occurring only once. Study observations and caveats: It was anticipated that sequencing depth would influence how many clonotypes donors shared. Some naive CD4 clonotypes, around 5%, turned up in common across a few donors.

Input material: naive CD4+ T cells sorted from blood. As to subset: CD45RA+ positively selected. The TCR originated in a man younger than 30 in good health.

CDR3 nucleotides: TGTGCCAGCAGCTTAGTCCTCCCTATGGTTGCGGGAGGTCAGACCCAGTACTTC. It encodes CASSLVLPMVAGGQTQYF. The V and J genes are TRBV11-2 and TRBJ2-5, with 8 bases that match TRBD2. Germline V lookup: CDR1 SGHAT, CDR2 FQNNGV. The CDR3 is made up of 18 amino acids. Unmatched junction bases numbered 16, after V lost 1 base and J lost 6 bases.